The 32 T cell receptor beta chains presented below share a single source sample, sequenced in a study of CD8+CD57+ T cells in acquired aplastic anemia. TCR beta VDJ combinations and CDR3 sequences were profiled from genomic DNA. TCRdb independently ran MiXCR on the reads; one entry per CDR3 protein. The profile shows approximately 170,000 distinct CDR3 sequences, roughly 50% of them singletons. All sequencing subjects had displayed CD8+CD57+ cell expansion on flow cytometry. Material: sorted CD4+, CD8+, or CD8+CD57+ T cells (not recorded which) from PBMCs. The receptors originated from a human donor with aplastic anemia.

This clonotype occurred a few times. The chain couples TRBV19 to TRBJ1-5, with unresolved D. The CDR3 loop spans 10 amino acids. The germline V gene has CDR1 LNHDA and CDR2 SQIVND (reference sequence). V lost 4 bases, J lost 10 bases, and 5 bases lay in between. The CDR3 region is CASSTTPQHF. In nucleotides, the CDR3 is TGTGCCAGTAGTACCACCCCCCAGCATTTT. The whole variable domain, remainder taken from reference TRBV19 and TRBJ1-5, is DGGITQSPKYLFRKEGQNVTLSCEQNLNHDAMYWYRQDPGQGLRLIYYSQIVNDFQKGDIAEGYSVSREKKESFPLTVTSAQKNPTAFYLCASSTTPQHFGDGTRLSIL.

This chain connects TRBV15 to TRBJ1-3; tentatively, D is TRBD1 (5 bases). V dropped 5 bases and J dropped 2 bases, with 10 bases sitting between them. CDR3 length: 14 residues. In germline, CDR1 is LNHNV, CDR2 YYDKDF (reference sequence). The CDR3 region has the DNA TGTGCCACCAGCCTCGGGGGACCTGGAAACACCATATATTTT. The encoded protein is CATSLGGPGNTIYF.

The chain is built from TRBV2 and TRBJ2-3; weak D call: TRBD2 (6 bases). The length of the CDR3 is 13 residues. Germline V gene lookup returns CDR1 SNHLY and CDR2 FYNNEI. Trimming removed 6 bases at V and 2 bases at J, with 9 bases between. CDR3 amino acids: CASRGGDTDTQYF. DNA of the CDR3: TGTGCCAGCAGGGGGGGAGACACAGATACGCAGTATTTT.

The rearrangement links TRBV19 to TRBJ1-1, with no clear D. Germline V gene sequence: CDR1 LNHDA, CDR2 SQIVND (reference sequence). CDR3 size: 15 residues. The ends were cut back, 3 bases at V and 4 bases at J, with 15 bases in the middle. The CDR3 loop is CASSMISSLVTEAFF. The CDR3 DNA sequence: TGTGCCAGTAGTATGATCTCCAGCCTGGTCACTGAAGCTTTCTTT.

This clonotype was recorded many times. The rearrangement joins TRBV2 to TRBJ1-2, with a weak D call TRBD1 (5 bases). CDR1 is SNHLY and CDR2 is FYNNEI in the germline V gene. The CDR3 is 14 residues long. Trimming cost V 7 bases and J 4 bases, with 16 bases left between them. As DNA, the CDR3 is TGTGCCAGCACAAAGGCAAGTGGGGGCTATGGCTACACCTTC. This encodes CASTKASGGYGYTF.

Comments on this clonotype: This may be a read error: a much more frequent sequence differs by one nucleotide. The rearrangement uses TRBV6-1 and TRBJ1-5; D remains ambiguous. Deletions cut 6 bases from V and 5 bases from J, with 17 bases between. The CDR3 is 15 residues long. Germline loops: CDR1 MNHNS, CDR2 SASEGT. DNA of the CDR3: TGTGCCAGCAGGGCGTCGGGGATAAGCGATCAGCCCCAGCATTTT. It translates to CASRASGISDQPQHF.

As for this clonotype: A read error may explain this, as a much larger clone is one base away. The chain has TRBV11-1 and TRBJ1-1, with D tentatively TRBD1 (6 bases). The CDR3 has 16 residues. Germline V gene sequence: CDR1 SGHAT, CDR2 FQDESV (reference sequence). CDR3 residues: CASRLGAGVGNTEAFF. The CDR3 DNA sequence: TGTGCCAGCAGATTAGGAGCAGGGGTTGGCAACACTGAAGCTTTCTTT.

This clonotype was seen at least ten times. CDR3 in amino acids: CAIKEIAGGHSGANVLTF. CDR3 DNA: TGTGCCATCAAAGAGATAGCGGGGGGACACTCTGGGGCCAACGTCCTGACTTTC. The chain joins TRBV10-3 to TRBJ2-6; 10 nucleotides align to TRBD2. J lost 0 bases, V lost 7 bases, and 9 bases had no gene match. Germline V gene data show CDR1 as ENHRY and CDR2 as SYGVKD. This CDR3 is 18 amino acids long.

The rearrangement joins TRBV14 to TRBJ2-3; D is unclear. The germline V gene has CDR1 SGHDN and CDR2 FVKESK. The germline V and J ends were trimmed by 5 bases and 0 bases, with 12 bases remaining between them. The CDR3 runs to 15 residues. The CDR3 protein is CASSVAGSSTDTQYF. CDR3 DNA: TGTGCCAGCAGCGTGGCCGGTTCTAGCACAGATACGCAGTATTTT.

This clonotype was seen more than once but under ten times. The rearrangement uses TRBV6-1 and TRBJ1-2; 8 bases fit TRBD1. The CDR3 covers 16 residues. Germline values: CDR1 MNHNS, CDR2 SASEGT. The V and J ends lost 9 bases and 0 bases, in that order; junction bases with no gene match: 12. Written as DNA, the CDR3 is TGTGCCAGTAACACCCGCTTACAGGGGGCTAACTATGGCTACACCTTC. Translating gives CASNTRLQGANYGYTF.

The chain joins TRBV20-1 to TRBJ2-7, with TRBD1 matching 7 bases. The length of the CDR3 is 13 residues. Germline V CDR1 and CDR2: DFQATT, SNEGSKA (reference sequence). V shed 5 bases, J shed 6 bases, and the junction held 10 bases outside the gene matches. CDR3 DNA sequence: TGCAGTGCTGGGACAGACGGTCCGAGCGAGCAGTACTTC. It translates to CSAGTDGPSEQYF.

The chain joins TRBV19 to TRBJ1-5, with 7 bases matching TRBD1. The CDR3 contains 15 residues. Germline CDR1 reads LNHDA; CDR2 reads SQIVND (reference sequence). V lost 5 bases, J lost 2 bases, and 6 bases stayed unmatched. CDR3 nucleotide sequence: TGTGCCAGTAGTCCTTTAGGACAGGGCAATCAGCCCCAGCATTTT. Its protein is CASSPLGQGNQPQHF. Looking up the rest from reference TRBV19 and TRBJ1-5 gives the full variable domain: DGGITQSPKYLFRKEGQNVTLSCEQNLNHDAMYWYRQDPGQGLRLIYYSQIVNDFQKGDIAEGYSVSREKKESFPLTVTSAQKNPTAFYLCASSPLGQGNQPQHFGDGTRLSIL.

V gene TRBV20-1 combines with J gene TRBJ2-1, with TRBD2 matching 9 bases. Germline V lookup: CDR1 DFQATT, CDR2 SNEGSKA (reference sequence). The CDR3 is made up of 13 amino acids. The junction had 1 base not matched to a gene; V was cut back by 0 bases and J by 7 bases. The CDR3 coding sequence is TGCAGTGCTAGAGACAGCGGGAGGAATGAGCAGTTCTTC. Its translation is CSARDSGRNEQFF.

This clonotype was found once. The J gene is TRBJ2-3, the V gene TRBV20-1; 11 nucleotides agree with TRBD1. Germline V gene sequence: CDR1 DFQATT, CDR2 SNEGSKA (reference sequence). V dropped 4 bases and J dropped 5; count of bases not matched to a gene: 5. The CDR3 has 14 residues. In DNA form, the CDR3 reads TGCAGTGCTACCGGACAGGGGGCTGGAGATACGCAGTATTTT. Its protein product is CSATGQGAGDTQYF.

The J gene is TRBJ1-2, the V gene TRBV24-1; D possibly corresponds to TRBD1 (6 bases). The V and J ends lost 5 bases and 8 bases respectively, with 20 bases between them. This CDR3 region has 15 residues. CDR1 KGHDR and CDR2 SFDVKD come from the germline V gene. CDR3 sequence (DNA): TGTGCCACCAGTGGGGGGGCCGGGACGGCCCGCGGCTACACCTTC. Encoded protein: CATSGGAGTARGYTF.

As for this clonotype: The CDR3 does not close with the conserved phenylalanine or tryptophan, likely indicating a read error. It is unclear where the CDR3 begins or ends on the DNA, so no DNA is shown, and the CDR3 is as TCRdb lists it. The chain links TRBV25-1 to TRBJ1-4; the tabulated D call, TRBD1, remains unverified against the DNA. The germline gives CDR1 MGHDK, CDR2 SYGVNS. The CDR3 spans 16 amino acids, including both terminal residues. The CDR3 is CASVPGQGGLEAFFGQ.

This clonotype showed up many times. The rearrangement uses TRBV2 and TRBJ1-1, with D possibly being TRBD1 (6 bases). Trimming took 6 bases from V and 7 from J, leaving 12 bases between them. CDR1 is SNHLY and CDR2 is FYNNEI in the germline V gene. The CDR3 totals 12 residues. CDR3 amino acids: CASSQGQFEAFF. For the CDR3, the DNA is TGTGCCAGCAGCCAAGGACAGTTTGAAGCTTTCTTT. The full variable domain, completed using reference TRBV2 and TRBJ1-1, is EPEVTQTPSHQVTQMGQEVILRCVPISNHLYFYWYRQILGQKVEFLVSFYNNEISEKSEIFDDQFSVERPDGSNFTLKIRSTKLEDSAMYFCASSQGQFEAFFGQGTRLTVV.

Concerning this clonotype itself: An end of the junction does not agree with germline; a read error may underlie this. The rearrangement joins TRBV7-3 to TRBJ1-2; 7 nucleotides agree with TRBD1. The CDR3 contains 11 residues. Germline V gene lookup returns CDR1 SGHTA and CDR2 FQGTGA. This CDR3 reads CASSQLDRRTF. CDR3 nucleotide sequence: TGCGCCAGCAGCCAACTGGACAGGCGCACCTTC.

This clonotype is medium-sized within its sample. This sequence joins TRBV20-1 and TRBJ1-6, with a weak D call TRBD1 (5 bases). The germline gives CDR1 DFQATT, CDR2 SNEGSKA (reference sequence). The CDR3 length is 16 residues. The V and J ends lost 0 bases and 6 bases respectively, with 15 bases between them. CDR3 sequence reads: CSARDVTRVGNSPLHF. In nucleotides, the CDR3 is TGCAGTGCTAGAGACGTTACCAGGGTTGGTAATTCACCCCTCCACTTT.

The chain links TRBV10-3 to TRBJ1-2; 10 bases align to TRBD1. J gave up 7 bases and V 6 bases, and 14 bases lay outside the gene matches. The CDR3 length is 16 residues. Germline CDR1 ENHRY, CDR2 SYGVKD. The CDR3 sequence: CAIRTDRGCLIGGYTF. In nucleotides, the CDR3 is TGTGCCATCAGAACGGACAGGGGGTGCTTAATAGGTGGCTACACCTTC.

This clonotype came up many times. The chain has TRBV15 and TRBJ1-2; TRBD1 might be the D (6 bases). CDR1 is LNHNV, CDR2 YYDKDF, per germline (reference sequence). This CDR3 has 14 residues. Trimming left V 2 bases short and J 4 bases short, with 11 bases between. DNA for the CDR3: TGTGCCACCAGCAGACGGACAGACTCCTATGGCTACACCTTC. Amino acid sequence: CATSRRTDSYGYTF.

This chain joins TRBV7-8 and TRBJ2-3; 10 nucleotides match TRBD2. V dropped 5 bases and J dropped 5; count of bases not matched to a gene: 10. This CDR3 is 16 amino acids long. Germline V CDR1 and CDR2: SGHVS, FQNEAQ. The CDR3 sequence: CASSPSGRGQGDTQYF. CDR3 bases: TGTGCCAGCAGCCCGAGCGGGAGGGGGCAGGGAGATACGCAGTATTTT.

This clonotype was recorded many times. The chain uses TRBV7-6 and TRBJ1-1; D perhaps matches TRBD1 (6 bases). Germline assignment: CDR1 SGHVS and CDR2 FNYEAQ. V gave up 1 base and J gave up 4 bases, with 10 bases separating them. The CDR3 totals 14 residues. In DNA form, the CDR3 reads TGTGCCAGCAGCTTAGACTTAGGGGGCACTGAAGCTTTCTTT. This codes for CASSLDLGGTEAFF.

The chain carries TRBV25-1 and TRBJ1-5; 7 bases map to TRBD1. The trim removed 2 bases at V and 9 bases at J, leaving 7 bases unmatched. Germline V lookup: CDR1 MGHDK, CDR2 SYGVNS. CDR3 length equals 14 residues. CDR3 in amino acids: CASSEGQGVAPQHF. CDR3 sequence (DNA): TGTGCCAGCAGTGAAGGTCAGGGGGTCGCGCCCCAGCATTTT. The whole variable domain, remainder taken from reference TRBV25-1 and TRBJ1-5, is EADIYQTPRYLVIGTGKKITLECSQTMGHDKMYWYQQDPGMELHLIHYSYGVNSTEKGDLSSESTVSRIRTEHFPLTLESARPSHTSQYLCASSEGQGVAPQHFGDGTRLSIL.

This clonotype was counted at least ten times. The chain is built from TRBV20-1 and TRBJ1-5; a weak D match, TRBD1 (6 bases). Germline CDR1 and CDR2: DFQATT and SNEGSKA (reference sequence). The CDR3 has 15 residues. Trimming removed 5 bases at V and 7 bases at J, with 21 bases between. The CDR3 DNA sequence: TGCAGTGCTCTCACAGGGTCCCGAGAGGGGCAGCCCCAGCATTTT. Its translation is CSALTGSREGQPQHF.

A word on this clonotype: This may come from a read error, since a much larger clone is one base off. V usage is TRBV10-3 and J usage is TRBJ1-1, with D unresolved. Per the germline V gene, CDR1 is ENHRY and CDR2 is SYGVKD. Trimming removed 6 bases at V and 2 bases at J, with 7 bases between. This CDR3 contains 12 residues. CDR3 DNA sequence: TGTGCCATCAGCGATCGTAACACTGAAGCTTTCTTT. This sequence encodes CAISDRNTEAFF.

There are a few counts of this clonotype. In this CDR3 the conserved last residue, phenylalanine or tryptophan, is missing, so a read error is likely. The chain combines TRBV7-9 with TRBJ2-7; D is ambiguous. Germline V CDR1 and CDR2: SEHNR, FQNEAQ (reference sequence). The CDR3 totals 13 residues. V was trimmed by 3 bases and J by 3 bases, leaving 9 bases between them. The CDR3 spells CASSLEAFYEQYL. DNA for the CDR3: TGTGCCAGCAGCTTGGAAGCGTTCTACGAGCAGTACCTC.

In this sample, this clonotype turned up many times. The chain uses TRBV7-9 and TRBJ1-4; D is uncertain. CDR1 and CDR2 (germline): SEHNR, FQNEAQ (reference sequence). V gave up 5 bases and J gave up 3 bases, with 10 bases separating them. CDR3 length: 14 amino acids. The CDR3 bases are TGTGCCAGCAGCCCCGGGAAAGCTAATGAAAAACTGTTTTTT. Its translation is CASSPGKANEKLFF.

This chain links TRBV5-1 with TRBJ1-2; D unclear. Germline V gene sequence: CDR1 SGHRS, CDR2 YFSETQ. This CDR3 region has 13 residues. Trimming stripped 2 bases from V and 3 bases from J, with 8 bases between. The CDR3: CASSFNDHYGYTF. CDR3 nucleotide sequence: TGCGCCAGCAGCTTTAATGACCACTATGGCTACACCTTC.

The chain combines TRBV19 with TRBJ2-3; weak D call: TRBD1 (6 bases). CDR3 length: 15 residues. V was clipped by 5 bases and J by 1 base, with 13 bases between them. CDR1 and CDR2 from the germline V gene are LNHDA and SQIVND (reference sequence). The chain's CDR3 is CASSARKGGTDTQYF. CDR3 nucleotide sequence: TGTGCCAGTAGTGCAAGGAAGGGGGGCACAGATACGCAGTATTTT.

About this clonotype itself: A much larger clone sits a single nucleotide away, making a read error possible. CDR3 loop: CASSPPPGSTIYF. DNA of the CDR3: TGTGCCAGCAGCCCGCCCCCTGGAAGCACCATATATTTT. The chain combines TRBV7-4 with TRBJ1-3, with unresolved D. Per germline, CDR1 SGHVT and CDR2 SQSDAQ. This CDR3 spans 13 amino acids.

The rearrangement joins TRBV2 to TRBJ2-7; the D is unclear. The CDR3 is made up of 14 amino acids. V dropped 6 bases and J dropped 7 bases, with 19 bases sitting between them. From germline, CDR1 is SNHLY and CDR2 FYNNEI. The CDR3: CASSLDAKNREQYF. As DNA, the CDR3 is TGTGCCAGCAGCCTGGATGCGAAAAACCGGGAGCAGTACTTC.